This T cell receptor (beta chain) was identified in a study of molecular identifiers for immune sequencing clone quantification (dated by TCRdb to the late 2010s). Study-wide context: For a replicate experiment, the RNA from either approximately 20,000 or 100,000 naive CD8 T cells was divided into five aliquots, and four of those aliquots went on to sequencing. CD8 T cells were used in a methods study to benchmark molecular-identifier clustering-based TCR repertoire sequencing (MIDCIRS) and TCR RNA copy counting.

Libraries were prepared through PCR. These reads were obtained on an Illumina HiSeq 4000. Bulk TCR libraries were generated as previously described, with the TCR primers listed in Table S5 used. Purification of total RNA was performed with the Qiagen AllPrep DNA/RNA kit. Before analysis, reads from multiple sequencing runs of the same library were pooled. The authors' pipeline ran thus. Reads were retained only if the reads had an exact TCR constant sequence, and the retained reads were trimmed to 150 nt and grouped according to their 12-nt molecular barcodes. Reads within each barcode group were sub-clustered using a 15% Levenshtein threshold, and quality-weighted consensus sequences were constructed for each RNA molecule. Non-functional sequences were excluded, and lower-count sequences lying one edit away from another sequence were also excluded. Based on fitting two negative binomial distributions, any barcode sub-cluster with under 20% of the maximum read count was discarded. TCRdb trimmed public reads at Q25 via fastp, called clones via MiXCR and kept in-frame beta chains. CDR3 protein duplicates are merged, each entry listing the most common genes and DNA. TCRdb assigned the V and J calls; the authors' analysis was not used. Within this sample are 88,000 or so distinct CDR3 sequences, with around 20% of them counted one time only. The ten biggest clones cover roughly 1% of the sample.

This clonotype was counted many times. The antigen it recognizes is unknown. The sample holds no much larger clone one base away, and base qualities are not on file. The investigation overall reported the following: Even against a background of roughly 1 million naive CD8 T cells, spiked-in Jurkat TCR RNA amounting to a single cell's worth was reported to be detectable. Identical TCR molecules sharing a barcode could cause highly expanded clone sizes to be underestimated. The naive libraries included spiked-in Jurkat TCR RNA (about ten copies' worth), and this Jurkat TCR RNA is not part of the donor repertoire. Clones above 20 RNA copies held over 98% of molecules in CMV-specific effector cells but under 1% in naive cells. When barcode sub-clustering was omitted, TCR diversity was inflated by chimeric consensus sequences, with chimeras reaching as high as 47%. Modeling gave approximately 3 recovered TCR RNA copies per cell versus about 10 by digital PCR, implying around 31% capture efficiency.

Libraries of naive CD8 T cells were built from anywhere between about 19,000 and 1,100,000 sorted cells, with 10%, 30% or 50% of the purified RNA used. On a BD FACSAria II, naive CD8 T cells were FACS-sorted as CD8+CD4-CCR7+CD45RA+ and collected into RLT Plus buffer. To test detection sensitivity, Jurkat RNA equal to 9 to 10 TCR copies was added to samples of about 20,000-1,000,000 naive CD8 T cells. CD8 T cells were enriched with RosetteSep CD8+ T Cell Enrichment Cocktail and Ficoll-Paque, followed by ACK red cell lysis. Sequencing input: naive CD8+ T cells from blood, with Jurkat cell RNA spiked in. The meaning of the sample's cell subset or site label: FACS-sorted CD8+CD4-CCR7+CD45RA+ naive T cells. The TCR comes from a human donor in good health. Some libraries in this study had Jurkat cell RNA spiked in.

The CDR3 in this case is CASSSGTRGTDTQYF. The DNA sequence follows: TGTGCCAGCAGCTCCGGGACTAGAGGCACAGATACGCAGTATTTT. The rearrangement joined TRBV13 to TRBJ2-3; 8 junctional bases match TRBD2. CDR1 is given as PRHDT and CDR2 as FYEKMQ, both from the germline V gene (reference sequence). Trimming accounts for 4 bases at V and 1 base at J, while the number of junction bases matched to no gene is 4. The CDR3 spans 15 residues, from the cysteine through the phenylalanine. Only the CDR3 DNA is retained, 45 bases long and in frame from the first base.